The 15 T cell receptor beta chains below were found in one sample sequenced in a study of identical twins. TCRdb reanalysed the 5' RACE reads using MiXCR and keeps one entry per CDR3 protein. The repertoire consists of 600,000 to 700,000 distinct CDR3 sequences, with around 20% occurring once and the leading ten covering 4.3%. This same sample was also part of a study on T cells expressing NK-cell markers.

Source material: PBMCs. Receptors were obtained from a woman between 18 and 29 years old in good health.

This clonotype was recorded many times. The rearrangement links TRBV4-3 to TRBJ2-3, with 7 positions matching TRBD2. This CDR3 is 14 amino acids long. Per the germline V gene, CDR1 is LGHNA and CDR2 is YSLEER. The trim removed 4 bases at V and 5 bases at J, leaving 6 bases unmatched. The CDR3 region has the DNA TGCGCCAGCAGCCTAGCCAGCGGGAAAGATACGCAGTATTTT. Translation gives CASSLASGKDTQYF.

This clonotype was counted between two and nine times. The gene calls are TRBV9 and TRBJ2-7, with a weak D call TRBD2 (6 bases). The CDR3 has 14 residues. Germline V gene data show CDR1 as SGDLS and CDR2 as YYNGEE. Trimming cost V 4 bases and J 2 bases, with 13 bases left between them. The CDR3 nucleotides are TGTGCCAGCAGCATCCCGGGGACTCCCTACGAGCAGTACTTC. Protein sequence: CASSIPGTPYEQYF.

The rearrangement links TRBV6-1 to TRBJ1-1; no clear D. The V end was cut by 5 bases, the J end by 1 base, with 14 bases between. Germline values: CDR1 MNHNS, CDR2 SASEGT. The CDR3 consists of 15 residues. The CDR3 is CASSLNMDSNTEAFF. Written as DNA, the CDR3 is TGTGCCAGCAGTCTCAATATGGACTCGAACACTGAAGCTTTCTTT.

This chain connects TRBV27 to TRBJ2-1, with D perhaps being TRBD1 or TRBD2 (6 bases each). Germline loops: CDR1 MNHEY, CDR2 SMNVEV (reference sequence). V lost 4 bases and J lost 3, with 13 bases in between. This CDR3 contains 15 residues. The CDR3 here is CASSSWGANYNEQFF. DNA for the CDR3: TGTGCCAGCAGTTCGTGGGGGGCTAACTACAATGAGCAGTTCTTC.

This chain joins TRBV2 and TRBJ2-1; possibly TRBD1 for D (6 bases). This CDR3 contains 14 residues. Germline V CDR1 and CDR2: SNHLY, FYNNEI. V was trimmed by 4 bases and J by 7 bases, leaving 14 bases between them. This chain's CDR3 is CASSARGNMNEQFF. The CDR3, as DNA: TGTGCCAGCAGTGCCAGGGGAAACATGAATGAGCAGTTCTTC.

This clonotype was seen a few times. The genes are TRBV6-1 and TRBJ1-2, with 7 bases fitting TRBD1. Germline CDR1 MNHNS, CDR2 SASEGT. The length of the CDR3 is 14 residues. Germline trimming cut 6 bases from V and 2 bases from J; bases unmatched to any gene: 6. The CDR3 loop reads CASSRTGANYGYTF. CDR3 coding DNA: TGTGCCAGCAGCAGGACAGGTGCAAACTATGGCTACACCTTC.

The gene calls are TRBV20-1 and TRBJ2-1; 10 bases map to TRBD2. Germline V CDR1 and CDR2: DFQATT, SNEGSKA (reference sequence). V lost 4 bases and J lost 6; bases outside the gene matches: 6. The CDR3 consists of 14 residues. DNA of the CDR3: TGCAGTGCTAAAGCGGGAGGGCCTGCCAATGAGCAGTTCTTC. This encodes CSAKAGGPANEQFF.

The chain has TRBV12-3 or TRBV12-4 and TRBJ2-4, with 14 bases lining up with TRBD2. J lost 1 base, V lost 3 bases, and 8 bases had no gene match. This CDR3 has 19 amino acids. CDR3 in DNA: TGTGCCAGCAGTTTCAAGACTAGCGGGAGGGGTCTGGCCAAAAACATTCAGTACTTC. Its protein is CASSFKTSGRGLAKNIQYF.

This clonotype was observed at least ten times. The chain links TRBV12-3 or TRBV12-4 to TRBJ2-7; D not resolved. The CDR3 covers 12 residues. Between the trimmed V and J ends, which lost 6 bases and 6 bases, there was a span of 12 bases. CDR3 coding DNA: TGTGCCAGCAGCCCAAATTCTTTCGAGCAGTACTTC. Translated, it gives CASSPNSFEQYF.

The V call is TRBV6-4, the J call TRBJ1-1; D ambiguous. V was pared by 2 bases and J by 7 bases, with 8 bases between. In germline, CDR1 is MRHNA, CDR2 SNTAGT. The CDR3 sequence is 12 residues long. The chain's CDR3 is CASSDSYDEAFF. The CDR3 coding sequence is TGTGCCAGCAGTGACAGTTACGATGAAGCTTTCTTT.

This clonotype was seen a few times. The chain recombines TRBV29-1 with TRBJ2-5, with 16 bases fitting TRBD2. Germline loops: CDR1 SQVTM, CDR2 ANQGSEA. V shed 4 bases, J shed 5 bases, and the junction held 13 bases outside the gene matches. The CDR3 sequence is 18 residues long. The CDR3 nucleotides are TGCAGCGTTGGCCCGGGACCGGGACTAGCGGGAGGGTCGGAGACCCAGTACTTC. Its translation is CSVGPGPGLAGGSETQYF.

This chain joins TRBV7-6 and TRBJ2-1, with TRBD1 identical over 8 bases. Germline V lookup: CDR1 SGHVS, CDR2 FNYEAQ. The length of the CDR3 is 17 residues. The trim removed 2 bases at V and 2 bases at J, leaving 8 bases unmatched. CDR3 in DNA: TGTGCCAGCAGCTTAAATGGTGGGACAGGAGCCTACAATGAGCAGTTCTTC. Its protein is CASSLNGGTGAYNEQFF.

This clonotype has only a few counts. V and J are TRBV6-5 and TRBJ1-1; D is perhaps TRBD1 (5 bases). Germline loops: CDR1 MNHEY, CDR2 SVGAGI. The CDR3 length is 13 residues. V dropped 3 bases and J dropped 11 bases, with 16 bases sitting between them. The CDR3 nucleotides read TGTGCCAGCAGTTATATGGGCGGGACCTCGGCTTTCTTT. Protein product: CASSYMGGTSAFF.

This clonotype occurred many times. This sequence joins TRBV5-6 and TRBJ1-1; D gene unclear. Germline V CDR1 and CDR2: SGHDT, YYEEEE. Trimming left V 0 bases short and J 8 bases short, with 11 bases between. There are 13 residues in the CDR3. CDR3 sequence: CASSLEVSREAFF. The DNA for the CDR3 is TGTGCCAGCAGCTTGGAGGTGTCCAGGGAAGCTTTCTTT. Filled out from reference TRBV5-6 and TRBJ1-1, the complete variable domain reads DAGVTQSPTHLIKTRGQQVTLRCSPKSGHDTVSWYQQALGQGPQFIFQYYEEEERQRGNFPDRFSGHQFPNYSSELNVNALLLGDSALYLCASSLEVSREAFFGQGTRLTVV.

This clonotype appeared a few times. The V call is TRBV11-2, the J call TRBJ2-7; D is unresolved. Per the germline V gene, CDR1 is SGHAT and CDR2 is FQNNGV. This CDR3 is 12 amino acids long. V lost 3 bases, J lost 5 bases, and 8 bases lay in between. The CDR3 nucleotides read TGTGCCAGCAGCTTTAATCCCCACGAGCAGTACTTC. Translation gives CASSFNPHEQYF.